The entry that follows covers one T cell receptor (beta chain) sequence. Preparation of the TCRbeta library was carried out with unique molecular identifiers. TCRdb reanalysed the PCR reads using MiXCR and keeps one entry per CDR3 protein. The sample consists of nearly 400,000 distinct CDR3 sequences, around 20% of them appearing once. The CDR3 extends over 16 amino acids. V lost 3 bases, J lost 2 bases, and 18 bases lay in between. CDR1 and CDR2 (germline): SGHRS, YFSETQ. The data derive from a study of T-cell reconstitution after alpha-beta-depleted transplantation in children. The sample consisted of PBMCs from the stem cell graft donor, taken from the stem cell graft. The genes are TRBV5-1 and TRBJ2-7, with D perhaps TRBD1 (6 bases). The receptor was isolated from a human donor who donated a stem cell graft to a child with acute myeloid leukemia. CDR3 nucleotide sequence: TGCGCCAGCAGCTCAACGTATTTACAGGGCACCTACGAGCAGTACTTC. Protein sequence: CASSSTYLQGTYEQYF.